The sequence of this TCR beta chain was determined in a study of cytomegalovirus exposure and HLA in healthy donors. Trimming cost V 7 bases and J 5 bases; bases outside gene matches: 12. The V gene's germline CDR1 is LNHDA and CDR2 SQIVND (reference sequence). The CDR3 runs 17 residues. The PCR made use of 60 Vbeta and 13 Jbeta primers. Produced via immunoSEQ multiplex PCR; TCRdb's table is partial and in-frame only. The repertoire holds about 130,000 clones, with about 80% as singletons. This TCR was sampled from a man aged 30 to 39 in good health and CMV-seropositive. The gene calls are TRBV19 and TRBJ2-2; TRBD2 aligns across 11 bases. Material for sequencing was PBMCs. CDR3 protein: CASTPTEGLAETGELFF. CDR3 in DNA: TGTGCCAGTACTCCCACCGAGGGACTAGCGGAAACCGGGGAGCTGTTTTTT.